The 13 T cell receptor beta chains presented below share a single source sample, sequenced in a study of blood T cell repertoires in COVID-19. Generated by immunoSEQ multiplex PCR, the TCRdb table keeps only in-frame clones and is missing some. The repertoire holds around 140,000 clones, roughly nine tenths seen once, with about 1.5% in the top ten. Sequencing was carried out using peripheral blood. These receptors were collected from a human donor in a cohort sampled during active COVID-19.

The J gene is TRBJ2-5, the V gene TRBV7-9; D gene uncertain. Trimming took 2 bases from V and 2 from J, leaving 9 bases between them. The germline V gene encodes CDR1 SEHNR and CDR2 FQNEAQ (reference sequence). The CDR3 is 14 residues long. This chain's CDR3 is CASSLTADQETQYF. The DNA of the CDR3 is TGTGCCAGCAGCTTAACGGCGGATCAAGAGACCCAGTACTTC.

The chain carries TRBV7-6 and TRBJ1-3, with 11 bases aligning to TRBD1. The V gene end was trimmed by 5 bases and the J gene end by 3 bases; junction bases not matched to a gene: 3. CDR1 is SGHVS, CDR2 FNYEAQ, per germline. CDR3 length: 15 amino acids. CDR3 residues: CASSPGTGGGNTIYF. CDR3 DNA sequence: TGTGCCAGCAGCCCCGGGACAGGGGGTGGAAACACCATATATTTT.

The rearrangement joins TRBV19 to TRBJ1-1; 8 bases agree with TRBD1. J was trimmed by 1 base and V by 4 bases; bases with no gene match: 5. Germline V gene sequence: CDR1 LNHDA, CDR2 SQIVND (reference sequence). The CDR3 extends over 15 amino acids. CDR3: CASSTNRGTNTEAFF. The CDR3 DNA is TGTGCCAGTAGTACGAACAGGGGGACGAACACTGAAGCTTTCTTT.

About this clone itself: One base away lies a much larger clone, so this may be a sequencing read error. This chain joins TRBV4-2 and TRBJ2-7, with TRBD2 identical over 8 bases. Germline values: CDR1 LGHNA, CDR2 YNFKEQ. The CDR3 spans 15 residues. The junction had 3 bases not matched to a gene; V was cut back by 0 bases and J by 2 bases. The CDR3 DNA is TGTGCCAGCAGCCAAGATCACGGGGGGGCCTACGAGCAGTACTTC. Amino acid sequence: CASSQDHGGAYEQYF.

The rearrangement links TRBV9 to TRBJ1-1, with 7 bases aligning to TRBD1. CDR3 length: 15 amino acids. Germline trimming cut 4 bases from V and 0 bases from J; bases unmatched to any gene: 6. Germline CDR1 reads SGDLS; CDR2 reads YYNGEE. CDR3 protein: CASSRRQGLNTEAFF. In DNA form, the CDR3 reads TGTGCCAGCAGCCGGAGACAGGGCTTGAACACTGAAGCTTTCTTT.

V and J are TRBV6-2 or TRBV6-3 and TRBJ2-2; TRBD2 matches at 9 bases. CDR3 length equals 17 residues. V trimming: 2 bases; J trimming: 5 bases; junction bases outside the gene matches: 9. Germline V gene sequence: CDR1 MNHEY, CDR2 SVGEGT. Written as DNA, the CDR3 is TGTGCCAGCAGTTACCGCAGCGGGGGGCTACCAACCGGGGAGCTGTTTTTT. Translating gives CASSYRSGGLPTGELFF.

The chain has TRBV19 and TRBJ1-2; 7 bases fit TRBD1. Unmatched junction bases numbered 7, after V lost 3 bases and J lost 3 bases. Germline V gene sequence: CDR1 LNHDA, CDR2 SQIVND (reference sequence). The length of the CDR3 is 15 residues. The CDR3 DNA reads TGTGCCAGTAGTATTACAGGGGTACGGTACTATGGCTACACCTTC. It is translated as CASSITGVRYYGYTF.

This clone was detected once. The gene calls are TRBV14 and TRBJ2-7; D not resolved. Trimming shortened V by 4 bases and J by 4 bases, and 11 bases separated the two germline ends. The CDR3 loop spans 13 amino acids. Germline V lookup: CDR1 SGHDN, CDR2 FVKESK. Here the CDR3 DNA reads TGTGCCAGCAGCCGAGACTTAGATTACGAGCAGTACTTC. This codes for CASSRDLDYEQYF.

This rearrangement joins TRBV5-1 to TRBJ2-5; D unclear. The V end was cut by 0 bases, the J end by 2 bases, with 8 bases between. Germline assignment: CDR1 SGHRS and CDR2 YFSETQ. The CDR3 loop spans 14 amino acids. For the CDR3, the DNA is TGCGCCAGCAGCTTGGAGGCGGCTCAAGAGACCCAGTACTTC. It encodes CASSLEAAQETQYF.

In the case of this clone: Other nucleotide sequences in the sample specify the same CDR3. The chain uses TRBV6-6 and TRBJ1-1; D remains unclear. Germline loops: CDR1 MNHNY, CDR2 SVGAGI (reference sequence). With 3 bases removed from V and 3 bases from J, the gap between germline ends came to 8 bases. This CDR3 is built from 13 residues. This CDR3 reads CASSYTRDTEAFF. As DNA, the CDR3 is TGTGCCAGCAGTTATACCCGGGACACTGAAGCTTTCTTT.

The chain couples TRBV5-4 to TRBJ2-1, with D maybe TRBD1 (5 bases). This CDR3 has 14 amino acids. V dropped 4 bases and J dropped 6 bases, with 14 bases sitting between them. The germline V gene encodes CDR1 SGHNT and CDR2 YYREEE (reference sequence). The CDR3 nucleotides read TGTGCCAGCAGCCTAGATTCAGGGCCCAATGAGCAGTTCTTC. Protein sequence: CASSLDSGPNEQFF. Together with reference TRBV5-4 and TRBJ2-1, the CDR3 gives the full variable domain: ETGVTQSPTHLIKTRGQQVTLRCSSQSGHNTVSWYQQALGQGPQFIFQYYREEENGRGNFPPRFSGLQFPNYSSELNVNALELDDSALYLCASSLDSGPNEQFFGPGTRLTVL.

The chain links TRBV18 to TRBJ1-5, with 10 bases aligning to TRBD1. The CDR3 is 17 amino acids. Germline V gene sequence: CDR1 KGHSH, CDR2 LQKENI. V lost 3 bases and J lost 2; bases outside the gene matches: 7. The CDR3 DNA reads as TGTGCCAGCTCACCGCGGGACGGGACAGGGGGCAATCAGCCCCAGCATTTT. It yields the protein CASSPRDGTGGNQPQHF. Supplemented by reference TRBV18 and TRBJ1-5, the full variable domain reads NAGVMQNPRHLVRRRGQEARLRCSPMKGHSHVYWYRQLPEEGLKFMVYLQKENIIDESGMPKERFSAEFPKEGPSILRIQQVVRGDSAAYFCASSPRDGTGGNQPQHFGDGTRLSIL.

The chain recombines TRBV4-2 with TRBJ1-1, with D maybe TRBD1 (6 bases). The CDR3 extends over 13 amino acids. Germline V gives CDR1 LGHNA, CDR2 YNFKEQ. V lost 5 bases to trimming and J lost 9 bases, with 16 bases between them. The CDR3 bases are TGTGCCAGCAGCGAATCACCCAGGGGTAAAGCTTTCTTT. This gives the protein CASSESPRGKAFF.